This T cell receptor (beta chain) comes out of a study of T cell responses to AZD1222 COVID-19 vaccine. Study summary: Second-dose intervals of approximately 4 or approximately 12 weeks were pooled. Regarding the study as a whole: Rises in breadth and depth of Spike-specific TCRs came after two AZD1222 doses. Clonal diversity may have been underestimated, and the donors were mostly white British, with more females than males. Reports say nearly half of spike-specific TCRs go after unmutated variant regions.

About this clone itself: No antigen is known for it.

TCRdb's table, derived via immunoSEQ multiplex PCR, lists solely in-frame clones and lacks some. Among some 170,000 clones listed, 85% to 90% were seen once. The material sequenced was peripheral blood, taken on day 0 of AZD1222 vaccination. This TCR derives from an adult in good health.

The CDR3 spells CASSSWGNQPQHF. The CDR3 nucleotides are TGTGCCAGCAGCTCTTGGGGGAATCAGCCCCAGCATTTT. The chain uses TRBV7-3 and TRBJ1-5; D might be TRBD1 (5 bases). Germline V lookup: CDR1 SGHTA, CDR2 FQGTGA. Trimming removed 4 bases from V and 4 bases from J, with 8 bases in between. This CDR3 has 13 amino acids.